This T cell receptor (beta chain) was retrieved from a study of T cells in Graves' hyperthyroidism and ophthalmopathy. In the study overall: Before treatment of any kind, peripheral blood was taken at initial diagnosis.

Germline values: CDR1 MGHRA, CDR2 YSYEKL. CDR3 size: 15 residues. J gave up 7 bases and V 2 bases, and 7 bases lay outside the gene matches. Amplified regions were TCR beta CDR3 sequences from RNA transcripts. Primed by the HTBI set, a first-round RT-PCR was run on the TCR CDR3. TCRdb processed the multiplex PCR reads anew with MiXCR; each CDR3 protein has one entry. The sample records 250,000 to 300,000 distinct CDR3 sequences, about an eighth being singletons. The study defined stable Graves' hyperthyroidism as no ophthalmopathy progression within 18 months. Patients aged 18 to 65 had newly diagnosed hyperthyroidism that had lasted under 2 months. This clonotype was detected a few times.

The rearrangement uses TRBV4-1 and TRBJ2-7, with 11 bases lining up with TRBD1. Sequenced material: blood. This TCR was sampled from a middle-aged woman with Graves' hyperthyroidism. This CDR3 is CASSQSGQGAGEQYF. The CDR3, as DNA: TGCGCCAGCAGCCAATCAGGACAGGGGGCTGGGGAGCAGTACTTC.